This T cell receptor (beta chain) was recovered during a study of cytomegalovirus exposure and HLA in healthy donors. The germline V gene has CDR1 MGHRA and CDR2 YSYEKL. CDR3 length: 15 amino acids. V lost 1 base, J lost 4 bases, and 13 bases lay in between. In the PCR, 60 Vbeta and 13 Jbeta primers were used. This table comes from immunoSEQ multiplex PCR, and its TCRdb copy is limited to in-frame clones, with some not included. The sample gives about 140,000 clones, about four fifths of which show up once; approximately 3.2% is in the top ten. The sequenced sample consisted of PBMCs. This chain links TRBV4-1 with TRBJ1-1, with a tentative D call TRBD1 (5 bases). This receptor was taken from a young man in good health and CMV-seropositive. In DNA, the CDR3 is TGCGCCAGCAGCCAAGGGGGTGGGGGGACCACTGAAGCTTTCTTT. Its protein is CASSQGGGGTTEAFF.